These 17 T cell receptor beta chains came from one sample sequenced in a study of T cells in Graves' hyperthyroidism and ophthalmopathy. RNA transcripts yielded amplified TCR beta CDR3 regions. A first-round RT-PCR of the TCR CDR3 used the HTBI primer set. TCRdb fed the multiplex PCR reads into MiXCR, producing one record per CDR3 protein. The sample lists approximately 610,000 distinct CDR3 sequences; roughly 15% were seen once. The sequencing input was blood. The receptor set was obtained from a woman aged 40 to 50 with Graves' ophthalmopathy.

The chain is built from TRBV28 and TRBJ1-2, with D possibly matching TRBD1 (5 bases). The CDR3 runs to 14 residues. Trimming shortened V by 10 bases and J by 4 bases, and 19 bases separated the two germline ends. Looked up from germline, CDR1 is MDHEN and CDR2 is SYDVKM. CDR3 amino acids: CAITPHGALYGYTF. The CDR3 nucleotides read TGTGCCATCACTCCTCACGGGGCGCTCTATGGCTACACCTTC.

This clonotype was picked up many times. The gene calls are TRBV10-3 and TRBJ2-2, with no clear D. CDR1 ENHRY and CDR2 SYGVKD come from the germline V gene. The CDR3 has 16 residues. V shed 3 bases and J shed 5 bases, with 16 bases lying between them. Written as DNA, the CDR3 is TGTGCCATCAGTGACCCAACTGGGTCCCCAACCGGGGAGCTGTTTTTT. This codes for CAISDPTGSPTGELFF.

In this sample, this clonotype turned up many times. This chain joins TRBV7-2 and TRBJ2-7; D remains unclear. V lost 3 bases and J 5 bases, leaving 14 bases between the germline ends. CDR3 size: 14 residues. The germline CDR1 and CDR2 sequences are SGHTA and FQGNSA. CDR3 nucleotide sequence: TGTGCCAGCAGCTTGGTCCTAGGCGGCCACGAGCAGTACTTC. Translation gives CASSLVLGGHEQYF. Full variable domain (outside the CDR3, taken from reference TRBV7-2 and TRBJ2-7): GAGVSQSPSNKVTEKGKDVELRCDPISGHTALYWYRQSLGQGLEFLIYFQGNSAPDKSGLPSDRFSAERTGGSVSTLTIQRTQQEDSAVYLCASSLVLGGHEQYFGPGTRLTVT.

This clonotype showed up many times. The chain employs TRBV28 and TRBJ2-7, with D perhaps matching TRBD1 or TRBD2 (5 bases each). The CDR3 loop spans 14 amino acids. Germline assignment: CDR1 MDHEN and CDR2 SYDVKM. V was cut by 2 bases and J by 3 bases, with 11 bases left in between. The CDR3 nucleotides read TGTGCCAGCAGTTTAGGAGGCAGGGACTACGAGCAGTACTTC. Protein: CASSLGGRDYEQYF.

In this sample, this clonotype turned up many times. The chain's CDR3 is CASSYQGAPGMGSGNTIYF. The CDR3 bases are TGTGCCAGCAGTTACCAGGGGGCCCCTGGGATGGGCTCTGGAAACACCATATATTTT. The chain recombines TRBV6-2 or TRBV6-3 with TRBJ1-3; 8 bases align to TRBD1. Germline loops: CDR1 MNHEY, CDR2 SVGEGT. V gave up 2 bases and J gave up 0 bases; unmatched junction bases: 12. This CDR3 has 19 residues.

The J gene is TRBJ1-1, the V gene TRBV11-2; no clear D gene. The CDR3 loop spans 16 amino acids. Germline CDR1 is SGHAT and CDR2 is FQNNGV. V was cut by 2 bases and J by 1 base, with 14 bases left in between. The CDR3: CASSLLAPGKNTEAFF. In nucleotides, the CDR3 is TGTGCCAGCAGCTTATTAGCCCCGGGGAAGAACACTGAAGCTTTCTTT.

This clonotype was picked up many times. The V gene is TRBV6-1, the J gene TRBJ2-2, with a weak D call TRBD2 (5 bases). The CDR3 has 15 residues. Looked up from germline, CDR1 is MNHNS and CDR2 is SASEGT. With 3 bases removed from V and 3 bases from J, the gap between germline ends came to 11 bases. CDR3 sequence: CASSEVASDTGELFF. CDR3 sequence (DNA): TGTGCCAGCAGTGAGGTAGCGTCGGACACCGGGGAGCTGTTTTTT.

V and J are TRBV20-1 and TRBJ1-5; D not certain. CDR1 DFQATT and CDR2 SNEGSKA come from the germline V gene (reference sequence). The CDR3 length is 13 residues. The ends were cut back, 1 base at V and 3 bases at J, with 7 bases in the middle. CDR3 nucleotides: TGCAGTGCTAGAGTGCAGGCCAATCAGCCCCAGCATTTT. Amino acid sequence: CSARVQANQPQHF.

In this sample, this clonotype turned up many times. The rearrangement uses TRBV6-2 or TRBV6-3 and TRBJ2-7; 11 bases fit TRBD2. This CDR3 region has 18 residues. The junction had 15 bases not matched to a gene; V was cut back by 5 bases and J by 3 bases. Germline assignment: CDR1 MNHEY and CDR2 SVGEGT. In DNA, the CDR3 is TGTGCCAGCAGTCCCACTCCGGGACTAGCGGCCTATTTCTACGAGCAGTACTTC. Amino acids: CASSPTPGLAAYFYEQYF.

This clonotype was counted a few times. The chain has TRBV12-5 and TRBJ2-2, with TRBD1 identical over 7 bases. CDR1 and CDR2 (germline): LGHNT, FRNRAP. J was trimmed by 3 bases and V by 0 bases; bases with no gene match: 1. The CDR3 is 15 amino acids. This CDR3 is CASGLVQGYTGELFF. The CDR3 DNA sequence: TGTGCTAGTGGTTTGGTACAGGGGTACACCGGGGAGCTGTTTTTT. Variable domain in full (rest from reference TRBV12-5 and TRBJ2-2): DARVTQTPRHKVTEMGQEVTMRCQPILGHNTVFWYRQTMMQGLELLAYFRNRAPLDDSGMPKDRFSAEMPDATLATLKIQPSEPRDSAVYFCASGLVQGYTGELFFGEGSRLTVL.

This clonotype was seen more than once but under ten times. The chain combines TRBV12-3 or TRBV12-4 with TRBJ2-7, with D possibly being TRBD1 (6 bases). CDR3 length: 16 residues. The V and J ends lost 5 bases and 0 bases respectively, with 17 bases between them. In nucleotides, the CDR3 is TGTGCCAGCAGTAGGCTACCTAGGGGGAACTCCTACGAGCAGTACTTC. It yields the protein CASSRLPRGNSYEQYF.

This clonotype was seen only a few times. With a much larger clone just one base away, this may be a read error. The chain employs TRBV12-3 or TRBV12-4 and TRBJ2-6, with D perhaps TRBD1 (5 bases). The CDR3 covers 15 residues. DNA of the CDR3: TGTGCCAGCAGCGACAATAAATCTGGGGCCAGCGTCCTGACTTTC. Its protein is CASSDNKSGASVLTF.

This clonotype was detected ten times or more. The chain carries TRBV19 and TRBJ1-5; D is undetermined. Trimming took 3 bases from V and 1 from J, leaving 13 bases between them. Germline V lookup: CDR1 LNHDA, CDR2 SQIVND (reference sequence). The CDR3 sequence is 16 residues long. The CDR3 loop is CASSISGHGSNQPQHF. CDR3 nucleotides: TGTGCCAGTAGTATCTCAGGCCACGGAAGCAATCAGCCCCAGCATTTT.

In this sample, this clonotype turned up many times. V usage is TRBV5-1 and J usage is TRBJ1-3, with D perhaps TRBD1 (5 bases). V was pared by 9 bases and J by 0 bases, with 25 bases between. This CDR3 comprises 18 residues. CDR1 and CDR2 from the germline V gene are SGHRS and YFSETQ. DNA for the CDR3: TGCGCCACCCCTCGGGGCGGATCTAGGATTCACTCTGGAAACACCATATATTTT. Amino acid sequence: CATPRGGSRIHSGNTIYF.

About this clonotype itself: A single base separates this from a much larger clone, so it may be a read error. This chain connects TRBV7-8 to TRBJ2-7, with a possible D match to TRBD2 (5 bases). The CDR3 runs to 17 residues. Germline V gives CDR1 SGHVS, CDR2 FQNEAQ. V lost 10 bases, J lost 0 bases, and 25 bases lay in between. The CDR3 reads CATAHLKRSTFSYEQYF. The CDR3 coding sequence is TGTGCCACAGCCCACCTGAAGCGGTCTACCTTCTCCTACGAGCAGTACTTC.

Many counts were recorded for this clonotype. This chain joins TRBV12-3 or TRBV12-4 and TRBJ2-2, with 13 bases identical to TRBD2. The CDR3 loop spans 16 amino acids. V was pared by 5 bases and J by 5 bases, with 5 bases of the junction left unmatched. Here the CDR3 DNA reads TGTGCCAGCAGTCTTACTAGCGGGAGGGGGACCGGGGAGCTGTTTTTT. Residues: CASSLTSGRGTGELFF.

This clonotype was seen repeatedly, ten times or more. The chain has TRBV19 and TRBJ1-2; no firm D call. Germline V gene sequence: CDR1 LNHDA, CDR2 SQIVND (reference sequence). V lost 0 bases, J lost 4 bases, and 24 bases lay in between. CDR3 length: 19 amino acids. The CDR3 sequence: CASSIDLFHGQMYSYGYTF. CDR3 coding DNA: TGTGCCAGTAGTATAGATCTTTTCCACGGCCAGATGTATAGCTATGGCTACACCTTC.